This TCR beta chain was profiled in a study of blood T cell repertoires in COVID-19. Study background: COVID-19 samples collected from the United States, Italy and Spain covered acute and convalescent phases.

Produced via immunoSEQ multiplex PCR; TCRdb's table is partial and in-frame only. In the table there are a few hundred thousand clones, roughly 88% of which are singletons. The germline V gene encodes CDR1 SGHVS and CDR2 FQNEAQ. V was shortened by 5 bases and J by 9 bases, with 17 bases between the two germline ends. The length of the CDR3 is 14 residues. The receptor was isolated from a woman aged 40 to 50 who had recovered from COVID-19. The rearrangement uses TRBV7-8 and TRBJ2-1; D is possibly TRBD1 (6 bases). The sample comprised peripheral blood. This CDR3 reads CASSVGALLTEQFF. The DNA for the CDR3 is TGTGCCAGCAGCGTGGGGGCCCTTCTCACTGAGCAGTTCTTC.